These 31 T cell receptor beta chains were sequenced from one sample in a study of CD8+ T cells in alopecia areata. Following extraction, RNA underwent reverse transcription to cDNA, which served as the sequencing template. Repertoires were generated with immunoSEQ multiplex PCR, while TCRdb's copy carries only in-frame clones and drops some. Altogether 200,000 to 300,000 clones were found in the sample, and no singletons occur. Using CD4, CD8alpha, NKG2D, NKG2ACE and other markers, pooled cutaneous lymph node cells were sorted. The sequenced material came from CD4+ T cells sorted from a lymph node. These receptors were taken from a C3H/HeJ mouse with alopecia areata. These mice share the MHC haplotype H2-k.

This clone has more than one count but fewer than ten. Gene names and germline refer to mouse. From the germline J gene comes the end of the CDR3, since the read stops 4 residues before it. This rearrangement joins TRBV19 to TRBJ1-1; 7 nucleotides align to TRBD1. The length of the CDR3 is 12 residues. Germline V lookup: CDR1 FNHDT, CDR2 SITEND (reference sequence). The CDR3 sequence: CASSMTGTEVFF. The CDR3 DNA, read in part, is TGTGCCAGCAGTATGACAGGGACA.

The sample holds a few counts of this clone. Each gene name is a mouse one. The sequence runs out 4 residues before the end of the CDR3; the remainder is reconstructed from the germline J gene. The chain couples TRBV2 to TRBJ2-2; D is unresolved. Germline values: CDR1 LGHNA, CDR2 YSYQKL. Deletions cut 2 bases from V and 0 bases from J, with 4 bases between. This CDR3 has 14 amino acids. The CDR3 here is CASSQSTNTGQLYF. CDR3 DNA, as far as it was read: TGTGCCAGCAGCCAATCAACAAACACCGGG.

With respect to this clone: Here the gene names and germline are mouse. The sequenced fragment ends 4 residues before the CDR3 boundary, so the rest is inferred from the germline J gene. Other nucleotide sequences from this sample produce the same CDR3. The V call is TRBV5, the J call TRBJ2-3; D perhaps matches TRBD2 (6 bases). The CDR3 loop spans 15 amino acids. V was pared by 0 bases and J by 0 bases, with 7 bases between. The V gene's germline CDR1 is LGHNA and CDR2 YNLKQL (reference sequence). CDR3 region: CASSQETGSAETLYF. CDR3 DNA (partial): TGTGCCAGCAGCCAAGAGACTGGTAGTGCAGAA.

Turning to this clone: All gene names here are mouse names. Sequencing ends 4 residues short of the CDR3 end; the germline J gene provides the rest. V is TRBV5 and J is TRBJ2-7; 12 bases are a match to TRBD2. The germline CDR1 and CDR2 sequences are LGHNA and YNLKQL (reference sequence). The CDR3 runs to 16 residues. Incomplete CDR3 DNA: TGTGCCAGCAGCCAAAAACCGGGACTGGGGGGTTAT. It encodes CASSQKPGLGGY. The complete CDR3 sequence is CASSQKPGLGGYEQYF.

A word on this clone: Gene names are mouse gene names. From the germline J gene comes the end of the CDR3, since the read stops 4 residues before it. The chain employs TRBV13-1 and TRBJ2-1; 10 bases map to TRBD1. This CDR3 is built from 14 residues. The germline V gene encodes CDR1 NSHNY and CDR2 SYGAGN. CDR3 in amino acids: CASSAPGQGPEQFF. CDR3 bases read: TGTGCCAGCAGTGCTCCGGGACAGGGGCCT.

Points on this clone: Mouse gene names apply. The CDR3 extends 3 residues past the end of the read, so its final part is completed from the germline J gene. The rearrangement links TRBV19 to TRBJ1-6; tentative D call: TRBD1 (6 bases). TRBJ1-6 is an ORF for which the function is uncertain. The CDR3 has 14 residues. V gave up 5 bases and J gave up 5 bases, with 11 bases separating them. The V gene's germline CDR1 is FNHDT and CDR2 SITEND (reference sequence). CDR3 sequence: CASSRDKNNSPLYF. Incomplete CDR3 DNA: TGTGCCAGCAGCAGGGACAAAAATAATTCGCCC.

This clone has just a few counts. The gene names here belong to mouse. The CDR3 end falls 4 residues outside the read, so it is completed with the germline J gene. The chain combines TRBV19 with TRBJ2-7; 10 bases agree with TRBD1. Germline assignment: CDR1 FNHDT and CDR2 SITEND (reference sequence). This CDR3 contains 12 residues. The DNA read from the CDR3 is TGTGCCAGCAGCGACAGGGGGCAT. This codes for CASSDRGH. The entire CDR3 protein reads CASSDRGHEQYF.

This clone was seen more than once but under ten times. Any gene name here is a mouse gene name. Read data end 4 residues before the CDR3 end; the end is taken from the germline J gene. The chain recombines TRBV17 with TRBJ2-5; 11 positions match TRBD1. CDR1 and CDR2 from the germline V gene are MNHDT and YYDKIL. The CDR3 has 16 residues. The CDR3 here is CASSREPGQGGDTQYF. The DNA read from the CDR3 is TGTGCTAGCAGTAGAGAGCCGGGACAGGGGGGCGAC. Variable domain in full (rest from reference TRBV17 and TRBJ2-5): DTTVKQNPRYKLARVGKPVNLICSQTMNHDTMYWYQKKPNQAPKLLLFYYDKILNREADTFEKFQSSRPNNSFCSLYIGSAGLEYSAMYLCASSREPGQGGDTQYFGPGTRLLVL.

Concerning this clone itself: The genes are named according to mouse. Sequencing ends 4 residues short of the CDR3 end; the germline J gene provides the rest. The rearrangement uses TRBV31 and TRBJ1-2; D possibly corresponds to TRBD1 (5 bases). Looked up from germline, CDR1 is GKSSPN and CDR2 is SITVG. The CDR3 loop spans 14 amino acids. The V end was cut by 0 bases, the J end by 3 bases, with 11 bases between. The CDR3 protein is CAWSLAGKDSDYTF. The CDR3 bases that were read are TGTGCCTGGAGTCTAGCAGGGAAGGACTCC.

As for this clone: Gene names are the mouse ones. The CDR3 end falls 4 residues outside the read, so it is completed with the germline J gene. This chain uses TRBV13-1 with TRBJ2-2, with a possible D match to TRBD1 (5 bases). Germline CDR1 reads NSHNY; CDR2 reads SYGAGN. The CDR3 consists of 12 residues. CDR3 DNA (partial): TGTGCCAGCAGTGAGCAGGGCGGG. Its translation: CASSEQGG. The CDR3 reads in full as CASSEQGGQLYF.

This clone appeared a few times. Gene names refer to mouse genes. The read ends 3 residues early relative to the CDR3; the germline J gene fills the gap. The chain links TRBV3 to TRBJ1-6; 9 bases are shared with TRBD1. TRBJ1-6 is noted as an ORF with a role that remains uncertain. Trimming removed 10 bases from V and 9 bases from J; junction bases left unmatched: 10. CDR3 size: 14 residues. Germline values: CDR1 SNHLY, CDR2 FYNGKV (reference sequence). The CDR3 sequence is CANPRDRAGSPLYF. CDR3 DNA (partial): TGTGCCAATCCGAGGGACAGGGCGGGTTCGCCC.

This clone was seen only a few times. The listed genes are named as in mouse. The read stops 4 residues short of the end of the CDR3; the missing end is completed from the germline J gene. The chain employs TRBV14 and TRBJ2-2, with 11 bases aligning to TRBD2. V shed 1 base, J shed 3 bases, and the junction held 2 bases outside the gene matches. The germline gives CDR1 SGHDT, CDR2 FRDEAV. This CDR3 comprises 16 residues. The CDR3 bases that were read are TGTGCCAGCAGTTTCAGGACTGGGGGGCACACCGGG. This encodes CASSFRTGGHTG. The whole CDR3 sequence reads CASSFRTGGHTGQLYF.

This clone was observed a handful of times. Gene names follow the mouse nomenclature. The read is 4 residues too short to cover the CDR3 end, so that end is filled in from the germline J gene. At the DNA level, this CDR3 is encoded by other sequences in the same sample as well. The chain is built from TRBV1 and TRBJ2-7; perhaps TRBD1 as D (6 bases). The CDR3 length is 14 residues. Germline-derived CDR1 and CDR2 are NSQYPW and LRSPGD (reference sequence). CDR3: CTCSAGTGNYEQYF. The CDR3 bases that were read are TGCACCTGCAGTGCAGGCACAGGGAATTAT. The full variable domain, its missing parts supplied by reference TRBV1 and TRBJ2-7, is VTLLEQNPRWRLVPRGQAVNLRCILKNSQYPWMSWYQQDLQKQLQWLFTLRSPGDKEVKSLPGADYLATRVTDTELRLQVANMSQGRTLYCTCSAGTGNYEQYFGPGTRLTVL.

As for this clone: Gene and germline names: mouse. The CDR3 end lies 4 residues beyond the end of the read and is filled in from the germline J gene. The same CDR3 arises from other DNA sequences in this sample as well. The rearrangement links TRBV5 to TRBJ2-1; D might be TRBD2 (6 bases). V was shortened by 1 base and J by 1 base, with 8 bases between the two germline ends. The CDR3 is 15 amino acids. Germline-derived CDR1 and CDR2 are LGHNA and YNLKQL (reference sequence). The CDR3 spells CASSQVLGNYAEQFF. The sequenced CDR3 bases are TGTGCCAGCAGCCAAGTTCTGGGGAACTATGCT.

Details on this clone: Here the gene names and germline are mouse. The DNA ends 4 residues before the CDR3 does, and the rest of the CDR3 is filled in from the germline J gene. V gene TRBV1 combines with J gene TRBJ2-3; TRBD1 matches 9 bases. Looked up from germline, CDR1 is NSQYPW and CDR2 is LRSPGD (reference sequence). This CDR3 is built from 15 residues. The J segment lost 0 bases and the V segment lost 6 bases, leaving 4 bases of the junction unmatched. Incomplete CDR3 DNA: TGCACCTGCAGGAGACAGGGGGGTAGTGCAGAA. Protein: CTCRRQGGSAE. In full, the CDR3 is CTCRRQGGSAETLYF.

This clone was seen a few times. Germline and genes here are mouse. Sequencing ends 3 residues short of the CDR3 end; the germline J gene provides the rest. The V and J genes are TRBV5 and TRBJ1-6; maybe TRBD1 (5 bases). TRBJ1-6 is placed among ORFs of uncertain function. V gave up 0 bases and J gave up 3 bases, with 6 bases separating them. Germline CDR1 is LGHNA and CDR2 is YNLKQL (reference sequence). The CDR3 consists of 15 residues. Incomplete CDR3 DNA: TGTGCCAGCAGCCAAGAGGGGGACTATAATTCGCCC. It codes for CASSQEGDYNSP. The whole CDR3 protein is CASSQEGDYNSPLYF.

About this clone itself: The germline and genes are mouse ones. The sequence runs out 4 residues before the end of the CDR3; the remainder is reconstructed from the germline J gene. V gene TRBV13-2 combines with J gene TRBJ1-2, with 8 bases lining up with TRBD1. The CDR3 spans 15 residues. The germline V gene encodes CDR1 NNHNN and CDR2 SYGAGS (reference sequence). V gave up 3 bases and J gave up 0 bases; unmatched junction bases: 4. The CDR3 is CASGGTGKANSDYTF. The DNA read from the CDR3 is TGTGCCAGCGGTGGGACAGGGAAAGCAAACTCC.

On this clone itself: Mouse germline and gene names are used. Read sequence stops 4 residues before the CDR3 end, and the germline J gene provides the missing end. The genes are TRBV13-3 and TRBJ1-2, with 8 positions matching TRBD1. CDR1 is NNHDY and CDR2 is SYVADS in the germline V gene. Trimming at V came to 5 bases and at J to 3 bases, leaving 3 bases not matched to a gene. The CDR3 runs 13 residues. CDR3 DNA, as far as it was read: TGTGCCAGCAGATCCAGGGGGCACTCC. Protein product: CASRSRGHS. The complete CDR3 reads CASRSRGHSDYTF.

This clone was counted only a few times. Gene names and germline refer to mouse. The CDR3 end is not reached by the read, which stops 4 residues before it; the germline J gene fills it in. The chain is built from TRBV13-1 and TRBJ2-2; 8 bases agree with TRBD1. CDR3 length: 13 amino acids. V lost 8 bases, J lost 1 base, and 1 base stayed unmatched. Germline V CDR1 and CDR2: NSHNY, SYGAGN. This CDR3 reads CARQGGNTGQLYF. The sequenced CDR3 bases are TGTGCCAGACAGGGGGGAAACACCGGG.

This clone was found a few times. All gene names here are mouse names. The CDR3 end falls 4 residues outside the read, so it is completed with the germline J gene. The chain is built from TRBV5 and TRBJ2-5; a possible D gene is TRBD1 (6 bases). The CDR3 covers 15 residues. Trimming took off 0 bases at V and 2 bases at J, with 9 bases between the two ends. CDR1 and CDR2 (germline): LGHNA, YNLKQL (reference sequence). The sequenced part of the CDR3 DNA is TGTGCCAGCAGCCAAGAGGGGACAATCCAAGAC. It is translated as CASSQEGTIQD. The full CDR3 protein is CASSQEGTIQDTQYF.

About this clone itself: Gene names and germline match the mouse. The CDR3 goes on 4 residues after the read ends, and that part is filled in from the germline J gene. In the same sample, other DNA sequences code for this CDR3. J is TRBJ2-5 and V is TRBV1; the match to TRBD1 covers 10 bases. CDR1 is NSQYPW, CDR2 LRSPGD, per germline (reference sequence). CDR3 length equals 13 residues. The sequenced CDR3 bases are TGCACCTGCAGCGGGACAGGGGAAGAC. This codes for CTCSGTGED. The complete CDR3 sequence is CTCSGTGEDTQYF.

As for this clone: Germline and genes: mouse. The read terminates 4 residues before the CDR3 end, so the remaining end is supplied by the germline J gene. This sample includes further DNA sequences coding for the same CDR3. This chain links TRBV1 with TRBJ2-5, with D maybe TRBD1 (5 bases). Germline V CDR1 and CDR2: NSQYPW, LRSPGD (reference sequence). CDR3 length: 13 residues. CDR3 DNA, as far as it was read: TGCACCTGCAGTGCAGGAGGGGAAGAC. Translation gives CTCSAGGED. The whole CDR3 protein is CTCSAGGEDTQYF.

Remarks on this clone: Mouse germline and gene names are used. The CDR3 end falls 4 residues outside the read, so it is completed with the germline J gene. The gene calls are TRBV19 and TRBJ2-2; D remains ambiguous. V was pared by 2 bases and J by 0 bases, with 11 bases between. The CDR3 is 16 residues long. CDR1 is FNHDT, CDR2 SITEND, per germline (reference sequence). The part of the CDR3 DNA that was read is TGTGCCAGCAGTATCGGCAGGCCTGCAAACACCGGG. It is translated as CASSIGRPANTG. The full CDR3 protein reads CASSIGRPANTGQLYF. Complete variable domain (other parts from reference TRBV19 and TRBJ2-2): GGIITQTPKFLIGQEGQKLTLKCQQNFNHDTMYWYRQDSGKGLRLIYYSITENDLQKGDLSEGYDASREKKSSFSLTVTSAQKNEMAVFLCASSIGRPANTGQLYFGEGSKLTVL.

A note on this clone: The genes and germline here are from mouse. The read gets to within 4 residues of the CDR3 end, and the germline J gene fills in the rest. The sample holds other DNA sequences that translate to the same CDR3. The chain joins TRBV13-1 to TRBJ2-5, with 9 bases lining up with TRBD2. Germline lookup yields CDR1 NSHNY and CDR2 SYGAGN. The CDR3 runs to 14 residues. Trimming removed 2 bases from V and 3 bases from J; junction bases left unmatched: 1. The part of the CDR3 DNA that was read is TGTGCCAGCAGTGAGGACTGGGGTCAAGAC. It encodes CASSEDWGQD. The CDR3 in full is CASSEDWGQDTQYF.

This clone has just a few counts. Germline and genes: mouse. The read halts 4 residues ahead of the CDR3 end, with the missing end drawn from the germline J gene. The rearrangement links TRBV1 to TRBJ2-7, with D tentatively TRBD1 (5 bases). The CDR3 is made up of 14 amino acids. Germline lookup yields CDR1 NSQYPW and CDR2 LRSPGD (reference sequence). The CDR3 loop is CTCSADRRGDEQYF. The covered CDR3 bases are TGCACCTGCAGTGCAGATCGGAGAGGGGAT. The full variable domain, its missing parts supplied by reference TRBV1 and TRBJ2-7, is VTLLEQNPRWRLVPRGQAVNLRCILKNSQYPWMSWYQQDLQKQLQWLFTLRSPGDKEVKSLPGADYLATRVTDTELRLQVANMSQGRTLYCTCSADRRGDEQYFGPGTRLTVL.

A word on this clone: Here the gene names and germline are mouse. The read gets to within 4 residues of the CDR3 end, and the germline J gene fills in the rest. This CDR3 is also generated by other DNA sequences in the sample. The rearrangement joins TRBV19 to TRBJ2-5, with TRBD2 matching over 7 bases. Germline V lookup: CDR1 FNHDT, CDR2 SITEND (reference sequence). V dropped 0 bases and J dropped 2; count of bases not matched to a gene: 0. CDR3 length: 14 residues. The CDR3 region is CASSIGGGQDTQYF. The CDR3 bases that were read are TGTGCCAGCAGTATAGGGGGGGGCCAAGAC.

This clone was picked up a small number of times. All gene names here are mouse names. With the read ending 4 residues before the CDR3 end, the germline J gene is used to fill in that end. The chain links TRBV1 to TRBJ2-7; 9 bases are shared with TRBD2. With V trimmed by 2 bases and J by 3 bases, 2 bases remained unmatched. The germline V gene has CDR1 NSQYPW and CDR2 LRSPGD (reference sequence). The CDR3 runs 14 residues. The CDR3 sequence: CTCSANWGVYEQYF. The sequenced part of the CDR3 DNA is TGCACCTGCAGTGCAAACTGGGGGGTCTAT.

This clone was detected only a few times. Genes here carry mouse names. The sequenced part of the CDR3 DNA is TGTGCCAGCAGACTGGGGGGGCGCACGGCAGAA. It encodes CASRLGGRTAE. The whole CDR3 protein reads CASRLGGRTAETLYF. The rearrangement links TRBV13-1 to TRBJ2-3; TRBD2 agrees at 11 bases. The read gets to within 4 residues of the CDR3 end, and the germline J gene fills in the rest. The CDR3 spans 15 residues. The V and J ends lost 5 bases and 3 bases, in that order; junction bases with no gene match: 5. Germline values: CDR1 NSHNY, CDR2 SYGAGN.

Details on this clone: Each gene name is a mouse one. The read terminates 4 residues ahead of where the CDR3 ends, so the germline J gene completes it. The J gene is TRBJ2-5, the V gene TRBV17, with D perhaps TRBD1 (5 bases). This CDR3 region has 13 residues. CDR1 and CDR2 from the germline V gene are MNHDT and YYDKIL. CDR3 region: CASSRDKKDTQYF. Partial CDR3 DNA: TGTGCTAGCAGTAGGGACAAAAAAGAC.

A remark on this clone: Gene names follow the mouse nomenclature. The CDR3 end falls 4 residues outside the read, so it is completed with the germline J gene. Additional DNA sequences in this sample encode the identical CDR3. V usage is TRBV17 and J usage is TRBJ2-3, with D perhaps TRBD1 (6 bases). The length of the CDR3 is 13 residues. V was cut by 3 bases and J by 3 bases, with 7 bases left in between. Germline-derived CDR1 and CDR2 are MNHDT and YYDKIL. CDR3 DNA, as far as it was read: TGTGCTAGCAGTAGGACAGGCGCAGAA. Translated, it gives CASSRTGAE. The CDR3 as a whole reads CASSRTGAETLYF.

This clone was seen a handful of times. The genes are named according to mouse. The DNA read from the CDR3 is TGTGCCAGCAGCCAAGATCCCAGAAACTCC. This sequence encodes CASSQDPRNS. The whole CDR3 protein reads CASSQDPRNSDYTF. The gene calls are TRBV5 and TRBJ1-2; no clear D gene. Sequencing ends 4 residues short of the CDR3 end; the germline J gene provides the rest. V lost 0 bases and J 1 base, leaving 6 bases between the germline ends. The CDR3 spans 14 residues. CDR1 and CDR2 (germline): LGHNA, YNLKQL (reference sequence).